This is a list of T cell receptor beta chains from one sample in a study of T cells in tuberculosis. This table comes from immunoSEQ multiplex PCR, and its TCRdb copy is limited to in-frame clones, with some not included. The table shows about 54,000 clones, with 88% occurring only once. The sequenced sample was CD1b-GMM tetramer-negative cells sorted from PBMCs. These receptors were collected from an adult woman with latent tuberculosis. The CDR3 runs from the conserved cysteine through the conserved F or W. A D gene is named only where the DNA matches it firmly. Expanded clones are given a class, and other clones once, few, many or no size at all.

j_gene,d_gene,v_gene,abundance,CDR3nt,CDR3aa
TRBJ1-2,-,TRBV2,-,TGTGCCAGCAGCGCACAGGGAATCTCCATCACGCGAAACTATGGCTACACCTTC,CASSAQGISITRNYGYTF
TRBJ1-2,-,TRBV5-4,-,TGTGCCAGCAGCGTTAATTTAGGAGGAGGTAACTATGGCTACACCTTC,CASSVNLGGGNYGYTF
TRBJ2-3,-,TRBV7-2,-,TGTGCCAGCAGCTTAGATAGAGGGGATACGCAGTATTTT,CASSLDRGDTQYF
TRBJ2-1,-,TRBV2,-,TGTGCCAGCACTCGTTCCAATGAGCAGTTCTTC,CASTRSNEQFF
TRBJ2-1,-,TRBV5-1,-,TGCGCCAGCAGCTTAGGAGGGGGCCTTTACAATGAGCAGTTCTTC,CASSLGGGLYNEQFF
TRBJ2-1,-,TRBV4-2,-,TGTGCCAGCAGCCCAACCACGAGCTCCTACAATGAGCAGTTCTTC,CASSPTTSSYNEQFF
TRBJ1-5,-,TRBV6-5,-,TGTGCCAGCAGTTACTCAGGGGAGGGCAATCAGCCCCAGCATTTT,CASSYSGEGNQPQHF
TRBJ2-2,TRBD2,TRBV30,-,TGTGCCTGGAGTCGCCCCCTTTTGCTAGCGGGAGGTGGGGCCGGGGAGCTGTTTTTT,CAWSRPLLLAGGGAGELFF
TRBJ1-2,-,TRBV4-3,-,TGCGCCAGCAGCCCCGGAGGGGTTACCCTGGGCTACACCTTC,CASSPGGVTLGYTF
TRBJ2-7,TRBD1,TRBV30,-,TGTGCCTGGCGACAGGGGACCTACGAGCAGTACTTC,CAWRQGTYEQYF
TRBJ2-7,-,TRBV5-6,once,TGTGCCAGCAGCTTGGGGAGCTCCTACGAGCAGTACTTC,CASSLGSSYEQYF
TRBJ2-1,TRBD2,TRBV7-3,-,TGTGCCAGCAGGCAAATAGCGGGAGGCCACAATGAGCAGTTCTTC,CASRQIAGGHNEQFF
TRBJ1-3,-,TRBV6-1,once,TGTGCCAGCAGGGGGCCTGGAAACACCATATATTTT,CASRGPGNTIYF
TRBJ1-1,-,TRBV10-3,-,TGTGCCATCAGTGAGCGGAGGGACCCGAACACTGAAGCTTTCTTT,CAISERRDPNTEAFF
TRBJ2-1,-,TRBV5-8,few,TGTGCCAGCAGCTTGGGGCAGGGTTCGGATGAGCAGTTCTTC,CASSLGQGSDEQFF
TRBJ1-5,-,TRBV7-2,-,TGTGCCAGCAGCCCATCGGCTCTTTCGGGGGGGCCCCAGCATTTT,CASSPSALSGGPQHF
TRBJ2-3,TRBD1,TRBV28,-,TGTGCCAGCAGTAATCCGGGACAGAAAAGCACAGATACGCAGTATTTT,CASSNPGQKSTDTQYF
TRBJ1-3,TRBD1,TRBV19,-,TGTGCCAGTAGTCGACAGGGATTTGGAAACACCATATATTTT,CASSRQGFGNTIYF
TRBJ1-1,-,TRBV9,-,TGTGCCAGCAGCGTAGGACACATGAACACTGAAGCTTTCTTT,CASSVGHMNTEAFF
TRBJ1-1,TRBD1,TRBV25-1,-,TGTGCCAGCAGCCCATCTACAGGGGGTATTGAAGCTTTCTTT,CASSPSTGGIEAFF
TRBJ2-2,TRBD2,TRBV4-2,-,TGTGCCAGCAGCCAAGGCGAGCTCCGGTGGGGGGGGTCCGGGGAGCTGTTTTTT,CASSQGELRWGGSGELFF
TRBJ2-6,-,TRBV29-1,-,TGCAGCGCTGGGAGCTCTGGGGCCAACGTCCTGACTTTC,CSAGSSGANVLTF
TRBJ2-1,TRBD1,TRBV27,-,TGTGCCAGCACCCGCAGGGGGCTAGACTACAATGAGCAGTTCTTC,CASTRRGLDYNEQFF
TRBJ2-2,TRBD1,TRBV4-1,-,TGCGCCAGCAGCCAGCGAGGACAGGGCTTTTTCACCGGGGAGCTGTTTTTT,CASSQRGQGFFTGELFF
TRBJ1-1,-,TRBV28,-,TGTGCCAGCAGTCCGCGGGGGAGGGGGAGAAGAGGCCACGGAGCTTTCTTT,CASSPRGRGRRGHGAFF
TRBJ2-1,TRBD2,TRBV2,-,TGTGCCAGCAGCCCCGGGACTAGTAACAAAGAGCAGTTCTTC,CASSPGTSNKEQFF
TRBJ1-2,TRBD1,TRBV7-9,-,TGTGCCAGCAGCTCACCGACAGGGATGGGCTATGGCTACACCTTC,CASSSPTGMGYGYTF
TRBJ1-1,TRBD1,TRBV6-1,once,TGTGCCAGCAGTGTGGGACAGGGGGTGTTGAACACTGAAGCTTTCTTT,CASSVGQGVLNTEAFF
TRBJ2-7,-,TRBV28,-,TGTGCCAGCAGTTCCCCCCGCTACGAGCAGTACTTC,CASSSPRYEQYF
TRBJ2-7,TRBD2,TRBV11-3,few,TGTGCCAGCAGCGTTAAAGCGGGAGACGCAATCTTCTACGAGCAGTACTTC,CASSVKAGDAIFYEQYF